These T cell receptor beta chains were read from a single sample in a study of blood T cell repertoires in COVID-19. Clones were read by immunoSEQ multiplex PCR, and TCRdb kept only the in-frame ones, dropping some. Of 150,000 to 250,000 clones in the sample, about four fifths were seen once. The sample consisted of PBMCs or T cells enriched from blood (not recorded which). All receptors come from a man between 40 and 49 years old who had recovered from COVID-19. Each CDR3 is given with its conserved first and last residue. Each record gives: D gene, J gene, V gene, clone size, CDR3 DNA, CDR3 protein. The D gene is left open where the match is weak. Where a row states a size, it is once, few, many or the class of an expanded clone; other rows omit it.

TRBD1,TRBJ1-4,TRBV29-1,.,TGCAGCGTTGAAGGAGCTCCGGGACAGGGTAATGAAAAACTGTTTTTT,CSVEGAPGQGNEKLFF
.,TRBJ1-5,TRBV5-8,few,TGTGCCAGCAGCTCCAGACAGTACGATCAGCCCCAGCATTTT,CASSSRQYDQPQHF
TRBD1,TRBJ2-7,TRBV29-1,.,TGCAGCGTTGTCGGGACAGGGGCACACGAGCAGTACTTC,CSVVGTGAHEQYF
.,TRBJ1-1,TRBV6-5,many,TGTGCCAGCAGCGAGGCCAGGGGCCTTGGGGAAGCTTTCTTT,CASSEARGLGEAFF
TRBD1,TRBJ2-1,TRBV3-1/TRBV3-2,.,TGTGCCAGCAGCCAAAGGGTTCCCGAGCCGGGACAGAAATACAATGAGCAGTTCTTC,CASSQRVPEPGQKYNEQFF
.,TRBJ1-6,TRBV2,.,TGTGCCAGCAGAGGCCCTGACGGGGGGTCCGGGCCCCTCCACTTT,CASRGPDGGSGPLHF
.,TRBJ2-6,TRBV2,.,TGTGCCAGCAGTGCCCTGTTCTCTGGGGCCAACGTCCTGACTTTC,CASSALFSGANVLTF
TRBD2,TRBJ2-1,TRBV7-9,few,TGTGCCAGCAGCATCCGGAGCGGGAGCTCCTACAATGAGCAGTTCTTC,CASSIRSGSSYNEQFF
.,TRBJ1-2,TRBV5-6,.,TGTGCCAGCAGCTGGGGGTCGGAGGGAGGCTATGGCTACACCTTC,CASSWGSEGGYGYTF
TRBD2,TRBJ2-7,TRBV6-5,.,TGTGCCAGCAGTTCCTGGACTAGCGGCGAGCAGTACTTC,CASSSWTSGEQYF
.,TRBJ2-3,TRBV19,.,TGTGCCAGTAGCCGAGATGGAGTGTTATCAGATACGCAGTATTTT,CASSRDGVLSDTQYF
.,TRBJ2-7,TRBV30,few,TGTGCCTGGATGATGACGGGGGGCGGGTACGAGCAGTACTTC,CAWMMTGGGYEQYF
.,TRBJ1-6,TRBV6-1,.,TGTGCCAGCAGTGAACTAGGGAGCTCCTATAATTCACCCCTCCACTTT,CASSELGSSYNSPLHF
TRBD2,TRBJ2-2,TRBV6-6,.,TGTGCCAGCGTTATGCGACTAGCGGAAACCGGGGAGCTGTTTTTT,CASVMRLAETGELFF
.,TRBJ2-7,TRBV2,.,TGTGCCAGCAGTGCGGACTGGACCTACGAGCAGTACTTC,CASSADWTYEQYF
.,TRBJ2-6,TRBV2,.,TGTGCCAGCAGTGGGCAGGGCTTCTCTGGGGCCAACGTCCTGACTTTC,CASSGQGFSGANVLTF
.,TRBJ2-7,TRBV3-1/TRBV3-2,.,TGTGCCAGCAGCCAAGTGCCCCATCTACGCTACGAGCAGTACTTC,CASSQVPHLRYEQYF